This entry lists 31 T cell receptor beta chains sequenced from one sample in a study of blood T cells in healthy people across ages. Primed by a sample-barcoded 5' primer and a J-beta primer mix, a second PCR proceeded for about 6 to 12 cycles. TCRdb recomputed calls from the 5' RACE reads with MiXCR, one row per CDR3 protein. This sample has around 800,000 distinct CDR3 sequences, with 40% to 50% found just once. Sequenced input: blood. These receptors all stem from a man in his sixties in good health.

About this clonotype itself: A clone one base away is much larger, so this may be a read error. The genes are TRBV10-2 and TRBJ2-1, with TRBD1 matching over 7 bases. The CDR3 consists of 14 residues. Trimming at V came to 6 bases and at J to 10 bases, leaving 12 bases not matched to a gene. Germline assignment: CDR1 WSHSY and CDR2 SAAADI. This CDR3 reads CASRKGGTVREQFF. CDR3 in DNA: TGCGCCAGCAGAAAAGGGGGCACGGTCCGGGAGCAGTTCTTC.

The chain combines TRBV12-3 or TRBV12-4 with TRBJ2-2; the D gene is possibly TRBD1 (5 bases). The V and J ends lost 6 bases and 5 bases respectively, with 13 bases between them. The CDR3 runs to 14 residues. CDR3: CASRLDRFTGELFF. In DNA form, the CDR3 reads TGTGCCAGCAGACTCGACAGATTTACCGGGGAGCTGTTTTTT.

This clonotype was seen more than once but under ten times. The rearrangement joins TRBV7-2 to TRBJ1-3; D uncertain. Germline assignment: CDR1 SGHTA and CDR2 FQGNSA. The V end lost 5 bases, the J end lost 1 base, and 3 bases lay between the germline ends. This CDR3 is 12 amino acids long. CDR3 sequence: CASSNSGNTIYF. DNA of the CDR3: TGTGCCAGCAGCAATTCTGGAAACACCATATATTTT.

The chain recombines TRBV2 with TRBJ1-4, with D possibly matching TRBD1 (6 bases). Trimming left V 1 base short and J 2 bases short, with 11 bases between. Germline lookup yields CDR1 SNHLY and CDR2 FYNNEI. The CDR3 spans 16 residues. CDR3 residues: CASSEGTGKTNEKLFF. The CDR3 DNA reads as TGTGCCAGCAGTGAAGGAACAGGGAAGACTAATGAAAAACTGTTTTTT. Together with reference TRBV2 and TRBJ1-4, the CDR3 gives the full variable domain: EPEVTQTPSHQVTQMGQEVILRCVPISNHLYFYWYRQILGQKVEFLVSFYNNEISEKSEIFDDQFSVERPDGSNFTLKIRSTKLEDSAMYFCASSEGTGKTNEKLFFGSGTQLSVL.

Remarks on this clonotype: The conserved phenylalanine or tryptophan is not found at the CDR3 terminus, so this likely reflects a read error. The rearrangement joins TRBV7-9 to TRBJ2-7; 7 positions match TRBD1. In germline, CDR1 is SEHNR, CDR2 FQNEAQ (reference sequence). The CDR3 runs 14 residues. CDR3 in amino acids: CASSVATGTYEQYS. CDR3 nucleotides: TGTGCCAGCAGCGTAGCGACAGGGACCTACGAGCAGTACTCC.

This clonotype was observed at least ten times. Compared with germline, one end of the junction differs, possibly owing to a read error. The chain recombines TRBV7-9 with TRBJ2-5; 8 bases are shared with TRBD2. The CDR3 has 14 amino acids. The germline CDR1 and CDR2 sequences are SEHNR and FQNEAQ (reference sequence). The CDR3 bases are TGTGCCAGCAGTTTAGCGGGGAGCCAAGAGACCCAGTACTTC. Translating it yields CASSLAGSQETQYF.

This clonotype was picked up a small number of times. The rearrangement uses TRBV27 and TRBJ1-1; D ambiguous. Germline V gives CDR1 MNHEY, CDR2 SMNVEV (reference sequence). The V gene lost 0 bases and the J gene lost 4 bases, with 6 bases spanning the gap. The CDR3 has 13 amino acids. The CDR3 nucleotides read TGTGCCAGCAGTTTATCAGGGTCCACTGAAGCTTTCTTT. Amino acid sequence: CASSLSGSTEAFF.

This sequence joins TRBV2 and TRBJ2-5; D call uncertain. Germline V gene sequence: CDR1 SNHLY, CDR2 FYNNEI. CDR3 length: 12 amino acids. Trimming removed 6 bases from V and 5 bases from J, with 10 bases in between. The CDR3 sequence: CASRDAGETQYF. In DNA, the CDR3 is TGTGCCAGCAGGGATGCCGGGGAGACCCAGTACTTC.

Here the CDR3 DNA reads TGTGCCTGGAGTGTAGGGGACCCATCATTCTACGAGCAGTACTTC. Translation gives CAWSVGDPSFYEQYF. The chain carries TRBV30 and TRBJ2-7, with D perhaps given as TRBD1 or TRBD2 (5 bases each). Germline V lookup: CDR1 GTSNPN, CDR2 SVGIG (reference sequence). The ends were cut back, 0 bases at V and 3 bases at J, with 15 bases in the middle. This CDR3 has 15 amino acids.

This clonotype was recorded at least ten times. J is TRBJ2-3 and V is TRBV12-3 or TRBV12-4; 7 bases fit TRBD2. This CDR3 is 15 amino acids long. With 8 bases clipped from V and 9 bases from J, the junction kept 17 bases outside the gene matches. The CDR3 protein is CASGPAQTLGGTQYF. In DNA, the CDR3 is TGTGCCAGCGGGCCCGCCCAGACACTCGGGGGGACGCAGTATTTT.

About this clonotype itself: Since the CDR3 does not end with the conserved phenylalanine or tryptophan, this likely comes from a read error. The rearrangement uses TRBV10-2 and TRBJ2-1, with 13 bases lining up with TRBD2. CDR1 WSHSY and CDR2 SAAADI come from the germline V gene. This CDR3 has 16 amino acids. This CDR3 reads CASKERTSGGRNGQFL. The CDR3 region has the DNA TGCGCCAGCAAAGAGCGGACTAGCGGGGGTAGGAATGGGCAGTTCTTA.

This rearrangement joins TRBV9 to TRBJ2-7; the D gene is possibly TRBD1 (5 bases). CDR1 SGDLS and CDR2 YYNGEE come from the germline V gene. Between the trimmed V and J ends, which lost 0 bases and 0 bases, there was a span of 7 bases. The CDR3 has 14 residues. The CDR3 nucleotides are TGTGCCAGCAGCGTAGAGGGGAACTCCTACGAGCAGTACTTC. This translates into CASSVEGNSYEQYF.

There are a few counts of this clonotype. The chain joins TRBV12-3 or TRBV12-4 to TRBJ2-1; possible D gene TRBD1, 7 bases. The CDR3 has 13 residues. Trimming cost V 3 bases and J 9 bases, with 12 bases left between them. DNA of the CDR3: TGTGCCAGCAGTTTGGAGGGGGCAGGTGAGCAGTTCTTC. Protein: CASSLEGAGEQFF.

J is TRBJ2-1 and V is TRBV7-9, with 9 bases fitting TRBD1. J lost 7 bases, V lost 6 bases, and 7 bases had no gene match. The CDR3 totals 14 residues. CDR1 is SEHNR and CDR2 is FQNEAQ in the germline V gene (reference sequence). The CDR3 here is CASSSGTGWNEQFF. The CDR3 DNA follows: TGTGCCAGCAGTTCCGGGACAGGGTGGAATGAGCAGTTCTTC.

The chain is built from TRBV7-2 and TRBJ2-6; TRBD1 is a possible D gene (6 bases). This CDR3 contains 17 residues. Germline V lookup: CDR1 SGHTA, CDR2 FQGNSA. The V gene lost 3 bases and the J gene lost 0 bases, with 12 bases spanning the gap. CDR3 residues: CASSFLWGRSGANVLTF. The CDR3 DNA reads TGTGCCAGCAGCTTTTTGTGGGGGCGCTCTGGGGCCAACGTCCTGACTTTC.

The gene calls are TRBV24-1 and TRBJ2-5; 7 bases align to TRBD2. Trimming at V came to 5 bases and at J to 4 bases, leaving 6 bases not matched to a gene. This CDR3 region has 14 residues. In germline, CDR1 is KGHDR, CDR2 SFDVKD. The CDR3 region has the DNA TGTGCCACCAGTGGCGGGGGTTACGGAGAGACCCAGTACTTC. Translating gives CATSGGGYGETQYF.

The rearrangement joins TRBV15 to TRBJ1-5; D not certain. The V and J ends lost 5 bases and 4 bases respectively, with 6 bases between them. The CDR3 covers 12 residues. Germline V gene lookup returns CDR1 LNHNV and CDR2 YYDKDF (reference sequence). CDR3 amino acids: CATSVGNQPQHF. The CDR3 bases are TGTGCCACCAGCGTAGGTAATCAGCCCCAGCATTTT.

This clonotype was recorded a few times. The chain joins TRBV7-9 to TRBJ2-7; TRBD2 is a possible D gene (6 bases). Germline V gives CDR1 SEHNR, CDR2 FQNEAQ (reference sequence). This CDR3 spans 11 amino acids. The CDR3 coding sequence is TGTGCTGTCGGGAGTTCCTACGAGCAGTACTTC. Its protein product is CAVGSSYEQYF.

DNA of the CDR3: TGTGCCAGCAGGGACGGACAGGGTGGGTACTTC. Translating gives CASRDGQGGYF. The gene calls are TRBV6-1 and TRBJ2-4; 8 positions agree with TRBD1. The CDR3 sequence is 11 residues long. V lost 6 bases and J lost 15; bases outside the gene matches: 7. Germline assignment: CDR1 MNHNS and CDR2 SASEGT.

The chain couples TRBV4-3 to TRBJ2-2; 11 bases fit TRBD2. Germline V gives CDR1 LGHNA, CDR2 YSLEER. The CDR3 is made up of 23 amino acids. V dropped 0 bases and J dropped 2; count of bases not matched to a gene: 20. The CDR3 nucleotides are TGCGCCAGCAGCCAAGATTTGACTAGCGGGGAGTCCCGTACCGGGCTCAACACCGGGGAGCTGTTTTTT. Its protein is CASSQDLTSGESRTGLNTGELFF.

The chain uses TRBV20-1 and TRBJ2-4; D ambiguous. The germline CDR1 and CDR2 sequences are DFQATT and SNEGSKA (reference sequence). This CDR3 has 15 residues. Trimming removed 7 bases from V and 0 bases from J, with 16 bases in between. The CDR3 is CSVDPGPRAKNIQYF. The CDR3 DNA sequence: TGCAGTGTAGATCCTGGACCCCGAGCCAAAAACATTCAGTACTTC.

In its sample, this clonotype was seen a few times. The chain uses TRBV24-1 and TRBJ2-1; a possible D gene is TRBD2 (5 bases). V was cut by 7 bases and J by 3 bases, with 9 bases left in between. The CDR3 consists of 13 residues. From germline, CDR1 is KGHDR and CDR2 SFDVKD. The CDR3 here is CATSTRDYNEQFF. CDR3 in DNA: TGTGCCACCAGCACCCGGGACTACAATGAGCAGTTCTTC.

This clonotype was counted at least ten times. The chain has TRBV2 and TRBJ2-6; D not certain. Trimming took 8 bases from V and 0 from J, leaving 5 bases between them. Germline V CDR1 and CDR2: SNHLY, FYNNEI. The CDR3 contains 13 residues. CDR3 nucleotide sequence: TGTGCCAGCGGGGTCTCTGGGGCCAACGTCCTGACTTTC. Amino acid sequence: CASGVSGANVLTF.

This clonotype was counted a few times. J is TRBJ2-1 and V is TRBV6-2 or TRBV6-3; 8 bases line up with TRBD1. V shed 3 bases and J 6 bases; nucleotides not matched to a gene: 7. This CDR3 has 15 amino acids. The V gene's germline CDR1 is MNHEY and CDR2 SVGEGT. Here the CDR3 reads CASSYGGTGSNEQFF. In DNA, the CDR3 is TGTGCCAGCAGTTATGGGGGGACAGGTAGCAATGAGCAGTTCTTC.

The V and J genes are TRBV4-3 and TRBJ1-4, with 10 bases lining up with TRBD1. The CDR3 has 14 amino acids. The germline V gene has CDR1 LGHNA and CDR2 YSLEER. V trimming: 2 bases; J trimming: 12 bases; junction bases outside the gene matches: 6. CDR3 amino acids: CASSQRTGGRELFF. The CDR3 DNA follows: TGCGCCAGCAGCCAAAGGACAGGGGGTCGGGAACTGTTTTTT.

There are a few counts of this clonotype. The genes are TRBV4-1 and TRBJ2-5; 8 nucleotides agree with TRBD1. Trimming took 4 bases from V and 2 from J; bases not matched to a gene: 6. Germline loops: CDR1 MGHRA, CDR2 YSYEKL. CDR3 length: 15 residues. CDR3 protein: CASSRQDREQETQYF. CDR3 sequence (DNA): TGCGCCAGCAGCCGGCAGGACAGGGAACAAGAGACCCAGTACTTC.

This chain links TRBV7-9 with TRBJ1-2; 11 bases match TRBD1. The germline V gene encodes CDR1 SEHNR and CDR2 FQNEAQ (reference sequence). Unmatched junction bases numbered 5, after V lost 7 bases and J lost 1 base. CDR3 size: 15 residues. The DNA for the CDR3 is TGTGCCAGCACCGGGACAGGGGGACTTAACTATGGCTACACCTTC. Amino acid sequence: CASTGTGGLNYGYTF.

The CDR3 nucleotides read TGTGCCAGCAGTTTATCTGCCAGGGGGACCAATCAGCCCCAGCATTTT. Its protein product is CASSLSARGTNQPQHF. V is TRBV12-3 or TRBV12-4 and J is TRBJ1-5, with 7 positions matching TRBD1. The length of the CDR3 is 16 residues. The J segment lost 3 bases and the V segment lost 2 bases, leaving 7 bases of the junction unmatched.

The V gene is TRBV6-5, the J gene TRBJ2-5, with 11 bases matching TRBD1. The J call is doubtful: the DNA matches TRBJ2-7 better. This CDR3 region has 14 residues. The germline V gene has CDR1 MNHEY and CDR2 SVGAGI. The CDR3 DNA sequence: TGTGCCAGCACTAGACCGGGACAGGGGGTCGAGCAGTACTTC. Translated, it gives CASTRPGQGVEQYF.

Concerning this clonotype itself: The junction does not match germline at one end; this may be a read error. The chain is built from TRBV6-1 and TRBJ1-3; D is perhaps TRBD1 (6 bases). This CDR3 is built from 18 residues. Germline V lookup: CDR1 MNHNS, CDR2 SASEGT. The CDR3 reads CASTKGGTTISSGNAIYF. The CDR3, as DNA: TGTGCCAGCACCAAAGGGGGTACAACGATCAGCTCTGGAAACGCCATATATTTT.

This clonotype was observed a single time. V and J are TRBV6-1 and TRBJ2-1, with 7 bases matching TRBD1. Germline lookup yields CDR1 MNHNS and CDR2 SASEGT. This CDR3 is built from 15 residues. V lost 8 bases, J lost 0 bases, and 7 bases stayed unmatched. The CDR3 sequence: CASVWGQSSYNEQFF. CDR3 sequence (DNA): TGTGCCAGCGTGTGGGGACAGAGCTCCTACAATGAGCAGTTCTTC.